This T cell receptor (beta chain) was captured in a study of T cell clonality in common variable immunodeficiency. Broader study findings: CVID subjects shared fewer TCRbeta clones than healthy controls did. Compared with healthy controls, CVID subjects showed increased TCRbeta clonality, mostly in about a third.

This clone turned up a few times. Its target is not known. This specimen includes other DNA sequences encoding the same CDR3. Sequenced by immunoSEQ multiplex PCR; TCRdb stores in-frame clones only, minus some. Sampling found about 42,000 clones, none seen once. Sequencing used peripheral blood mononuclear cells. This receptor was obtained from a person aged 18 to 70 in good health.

CDR3 region: CASSPGQGIMNTEAFF. Incomplete CDR3 DNA: TGTGCCAGTAGTCCGGGGCAGGGGATCATGAACACTGAA. The V gene is TRBV19, the J gene TRBJ1-1; a weak D match, TRBD1 (6 bases). Read data end 3 residues before the CDR3 end; the end is taken from the germline J gene. Between the trimmed V and J ends, which lost 5 bases and 0 bases, there was a span of 16 bases. CDR1 LNHDA and CDR2 SQIVND come from the germline V gene (reference sequence). This CDR3 is 16 amino acids long.